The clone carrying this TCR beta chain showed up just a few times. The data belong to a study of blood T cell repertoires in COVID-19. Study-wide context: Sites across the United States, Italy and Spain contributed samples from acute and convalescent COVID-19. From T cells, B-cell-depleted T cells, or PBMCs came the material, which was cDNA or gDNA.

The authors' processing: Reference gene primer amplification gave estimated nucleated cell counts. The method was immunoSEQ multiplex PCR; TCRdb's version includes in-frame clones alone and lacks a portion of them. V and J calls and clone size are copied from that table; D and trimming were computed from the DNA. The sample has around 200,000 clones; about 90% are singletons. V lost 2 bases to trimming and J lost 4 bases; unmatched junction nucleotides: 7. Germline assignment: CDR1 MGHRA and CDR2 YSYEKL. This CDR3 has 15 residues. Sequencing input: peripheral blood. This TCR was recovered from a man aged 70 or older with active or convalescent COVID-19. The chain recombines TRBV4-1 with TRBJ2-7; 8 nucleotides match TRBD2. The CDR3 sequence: CASSQLKAGDYEQYF. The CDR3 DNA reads TGCGCCAGCAGCCAACTAAAAGCGGGAGATTACGAGCAGTACTTC.